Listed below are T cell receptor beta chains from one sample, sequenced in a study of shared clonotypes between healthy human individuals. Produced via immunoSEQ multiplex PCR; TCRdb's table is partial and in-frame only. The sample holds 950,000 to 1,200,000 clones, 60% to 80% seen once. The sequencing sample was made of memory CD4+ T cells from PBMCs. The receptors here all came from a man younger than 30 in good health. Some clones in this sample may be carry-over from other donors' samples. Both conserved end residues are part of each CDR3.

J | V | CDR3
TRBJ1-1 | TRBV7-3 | CASSWRRAEAFF
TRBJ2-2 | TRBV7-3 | CASSPGPDRELFF
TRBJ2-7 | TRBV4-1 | CASSQEKAGADVEQYF
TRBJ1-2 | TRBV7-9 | CASSFSRGASGYTF
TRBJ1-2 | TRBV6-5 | CASSYGGGYTF
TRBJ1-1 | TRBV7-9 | CASSFRSTEAFF
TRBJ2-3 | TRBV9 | CASSANPGLGPTDTQYF
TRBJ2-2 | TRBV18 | CASLAFRTGGTGELFF
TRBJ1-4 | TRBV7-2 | CASSLTRGGEKLFF
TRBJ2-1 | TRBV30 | CAWARLGTPFF
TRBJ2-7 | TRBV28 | CASIGTSGTYEQYF
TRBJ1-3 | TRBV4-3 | CASSQIAGTYSGNTIYF
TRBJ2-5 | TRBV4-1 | CASSQESGTQYF
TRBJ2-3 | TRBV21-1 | CASSKGGIGTGVFDTQYF
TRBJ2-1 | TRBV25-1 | CASSKGQGALRNEQFF
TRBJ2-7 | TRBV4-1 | CASSQELLAGHLLYEQYF
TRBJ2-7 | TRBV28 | CASGSPGLAAKGSYEQYF
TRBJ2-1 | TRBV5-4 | CASSLAQGRSNEQFF
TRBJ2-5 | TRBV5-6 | CASSGPGGGAGTQYF
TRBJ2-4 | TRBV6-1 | CASSGYAKNIQYF
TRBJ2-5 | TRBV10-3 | CAISPAGEETQYF
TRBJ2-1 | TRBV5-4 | CASSRRDRGYNEQFF
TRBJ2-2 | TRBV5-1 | CASSSGHPNTGELFF
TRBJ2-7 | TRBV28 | CASSGTRTGSVRYF
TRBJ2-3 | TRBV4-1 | CASSIRTADTQYF